This T cell receptor beta chain is drawn from a study of T cell repertoires in cytomegalovirus infection. Study-wide points: The cumulative frequency of public TCR beta families distinguished individuals who carried CMV together with the relevant HLA.

This clonotype was counted ten times or more. The antigen is unknown. TCRdb reprocessed the reads with MiXCR, giving one entry per CDR3 protein. The sample yields about 770,000 distinct CDR3 sequences, 29% seen once. V was shortened by 5 bases and J by 4 bases, with 14 bases between the two germline ends. The CDR3 spans 14 residues. The germline CDR1 and CDR2 sequences are SGHVS and FQNEAQ. This TCR came from a human donor in good health (CMV status not recorded). Some clones in this sample may be carry-over from other donors' samples. The chain uses TRBV7-8 and TRBJ1-2, with D possibly matching TRBD1 (5 bases). The source was cultured CD8+ T cells from PBMCs, collected from culture after CMV antigen stimulation. CDR3 loop: CASSPGGVVYGYTF. In nucleotides, the CDR3 is TGTGCCAGCAGCCCCGGGGGGGTCGTCTATGGCTACACCTTC.